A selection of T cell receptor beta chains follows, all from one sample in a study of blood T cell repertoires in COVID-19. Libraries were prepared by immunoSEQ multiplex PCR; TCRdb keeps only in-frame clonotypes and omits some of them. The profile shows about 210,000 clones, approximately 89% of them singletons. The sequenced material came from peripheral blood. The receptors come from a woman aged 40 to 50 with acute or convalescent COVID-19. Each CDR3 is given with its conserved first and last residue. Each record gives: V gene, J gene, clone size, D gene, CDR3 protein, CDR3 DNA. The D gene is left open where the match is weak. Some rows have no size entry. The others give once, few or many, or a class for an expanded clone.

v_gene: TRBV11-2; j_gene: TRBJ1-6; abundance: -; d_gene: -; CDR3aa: CASSLGAGPYSPLHF; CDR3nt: TGTGCCAGCAGCTTAGGGGCAGGGCCATATTCACCCCTCCACTTT
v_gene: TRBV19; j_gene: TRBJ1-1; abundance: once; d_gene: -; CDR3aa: CASSIDRVAFF; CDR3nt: TGTGCCAGTAGTATAGATCGGGTAGCTTTCTTT
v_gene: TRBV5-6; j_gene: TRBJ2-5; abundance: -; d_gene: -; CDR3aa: CASSLVSGGSSQETQYF; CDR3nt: TGTGCCAGCAGCTTGGTGTCAGGGGGGAGTTCTCAAGAGACCCAGTACTTC
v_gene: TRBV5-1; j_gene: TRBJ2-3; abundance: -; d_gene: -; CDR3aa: CASSSRGSSTDTQYF; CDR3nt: TGCGCCAGCAGCTCCAGGGGTTCTAGCACAGATACGCAGTATTTT
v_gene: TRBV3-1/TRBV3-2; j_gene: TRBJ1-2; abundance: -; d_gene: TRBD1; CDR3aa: CASSQQTGLDGYTF; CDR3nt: TGTGCCAGCAGCCAACAGACAGGGCTGGATGGCTACACCTTC
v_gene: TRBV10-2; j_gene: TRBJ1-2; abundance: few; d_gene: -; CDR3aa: CASSGYGEANYGYTF; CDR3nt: TGCGCCAGCAGTGGGTACGGGGAAGCTAACTATGGCTACACCTTC
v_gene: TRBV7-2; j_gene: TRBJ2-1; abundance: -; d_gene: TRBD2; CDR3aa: CASSLGGGRYNEQFF; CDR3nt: TGTGCCAGCAGCTTAGGCGGGGGGCGATACAATGAGCAGTTCTTC
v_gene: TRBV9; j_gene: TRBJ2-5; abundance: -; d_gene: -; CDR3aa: CASSVGGVRQETQYF; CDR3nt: TGTGCCAGCAGCGTAGGTGGAGTTCGACAAGAGACCCAGTACTTC
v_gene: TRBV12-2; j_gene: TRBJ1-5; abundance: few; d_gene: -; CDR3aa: CASRSPGGPYSNQPQHF; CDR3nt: TGTGCAAGTCGCTCCCCGGGGGGGCCATATAGCAATCAGCCCCAGCATTTT
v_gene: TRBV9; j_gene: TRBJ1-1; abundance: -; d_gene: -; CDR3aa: CASSVGGQTEAFF; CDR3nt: TGTGCCAGCAGCGTAGGGGGGCAGACAGAAGCTTTCTTT
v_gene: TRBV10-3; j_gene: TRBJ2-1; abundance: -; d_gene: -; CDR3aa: CAISEPGDVNEQFF; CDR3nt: TGTGCCATCAGTGAGCCCGGAGATGTCAATGAGCAGTTCTTC
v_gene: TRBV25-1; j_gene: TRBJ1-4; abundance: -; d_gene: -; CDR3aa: CASSEGSGRTNEKLFF; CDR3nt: TGTGCCAGCAGTGAAGGTTCAGGGAGGACTAATGAAAAACTGTTTTTT
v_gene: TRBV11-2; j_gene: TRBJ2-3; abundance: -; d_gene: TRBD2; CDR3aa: CASSLEFGGGYTDTQYF; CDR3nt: TGTGCCAGCAGCTTAGAGTTTGGGGGGGGTTACACAGATACGCAGTATTTT
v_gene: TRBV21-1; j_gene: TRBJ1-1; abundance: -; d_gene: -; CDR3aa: CASSRPMGQGGTEAFF; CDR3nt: TGTGCCAGCAGCAGGCCGATGGGGCAGGGCGGCACTGAAGCTTTCTTT
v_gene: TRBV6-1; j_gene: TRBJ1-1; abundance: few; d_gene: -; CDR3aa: CASSDKMNTEAFF; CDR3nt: TGTGCCAGCAGTGACAAAATGAACACTGAAGCTTTCTTT
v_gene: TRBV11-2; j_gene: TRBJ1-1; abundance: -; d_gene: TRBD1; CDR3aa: CASSLDTQGARSFF; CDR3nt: TGTGCCAGCAGCTTAGATACGCAGGGGGCTAGGTCTTTCTTT
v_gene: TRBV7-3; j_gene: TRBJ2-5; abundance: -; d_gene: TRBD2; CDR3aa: CASSLFPSGGETQYF; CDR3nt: TGTGCCAGCAGCTTATTTCCTAGCGGGGGTGAAACCCAGTACTTC
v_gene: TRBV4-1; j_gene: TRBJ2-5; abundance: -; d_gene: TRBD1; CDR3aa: CASSQVRTGRETQYF; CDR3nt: TGCGCCAGCAGCCAAGTACGGACAGGGAGGGAGACCCAGTACTTC
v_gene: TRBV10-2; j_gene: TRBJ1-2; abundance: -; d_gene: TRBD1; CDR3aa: CASSDRDRDSYGYTF; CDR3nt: TGCGCCAGCAGTGATAGGGACAGGGATAGCTATGGCTACACCTTC
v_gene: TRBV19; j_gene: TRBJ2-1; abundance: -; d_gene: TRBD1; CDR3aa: CASSTGQGAGEQFF; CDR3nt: TGTGCCAGTAGTACCGGACAGGGGGCGGGGGAGCAGTTCTTC
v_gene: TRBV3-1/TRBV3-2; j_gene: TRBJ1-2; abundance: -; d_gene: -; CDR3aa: CASSQLWGGQGSYGYTF; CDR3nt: TGTGCCAGCAGCCAACTCTGGGGGGGGCAGGGGAGCTATGGCTACACCTTC